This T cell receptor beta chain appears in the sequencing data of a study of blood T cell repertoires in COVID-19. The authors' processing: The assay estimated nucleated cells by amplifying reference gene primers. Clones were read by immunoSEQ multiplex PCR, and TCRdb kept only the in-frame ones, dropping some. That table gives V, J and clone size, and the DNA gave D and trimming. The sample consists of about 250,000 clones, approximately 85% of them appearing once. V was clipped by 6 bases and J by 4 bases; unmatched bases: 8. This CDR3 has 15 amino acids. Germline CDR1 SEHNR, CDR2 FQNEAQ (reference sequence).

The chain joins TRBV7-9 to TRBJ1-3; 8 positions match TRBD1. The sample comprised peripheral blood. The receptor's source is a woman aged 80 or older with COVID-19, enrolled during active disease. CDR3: CASRGQGTEGNTIYF. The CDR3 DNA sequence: TGTGCCAGCAGAGGACAGGGAACGGAGGGAAACACCATATATTTT.